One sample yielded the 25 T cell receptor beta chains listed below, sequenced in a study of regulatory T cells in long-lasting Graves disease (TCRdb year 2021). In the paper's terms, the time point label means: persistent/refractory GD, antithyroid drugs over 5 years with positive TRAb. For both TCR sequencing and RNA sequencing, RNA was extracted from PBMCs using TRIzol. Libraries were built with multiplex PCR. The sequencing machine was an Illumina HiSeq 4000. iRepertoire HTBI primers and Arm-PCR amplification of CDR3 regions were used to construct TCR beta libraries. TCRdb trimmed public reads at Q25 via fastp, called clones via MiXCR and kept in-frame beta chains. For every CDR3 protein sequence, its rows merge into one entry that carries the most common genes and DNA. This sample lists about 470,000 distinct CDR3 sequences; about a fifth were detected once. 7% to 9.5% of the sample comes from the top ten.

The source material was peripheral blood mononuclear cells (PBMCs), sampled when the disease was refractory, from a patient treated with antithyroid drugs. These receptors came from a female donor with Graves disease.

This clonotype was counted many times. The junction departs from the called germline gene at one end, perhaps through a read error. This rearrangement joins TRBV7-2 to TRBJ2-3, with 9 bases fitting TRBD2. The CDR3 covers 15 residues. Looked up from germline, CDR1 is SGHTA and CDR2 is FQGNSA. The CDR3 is CASTLAGAVTDTQYF. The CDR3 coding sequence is TGTGCCAGCACCTTAGCGGGAGCCGTCACAGATACGCAGTATTTT.

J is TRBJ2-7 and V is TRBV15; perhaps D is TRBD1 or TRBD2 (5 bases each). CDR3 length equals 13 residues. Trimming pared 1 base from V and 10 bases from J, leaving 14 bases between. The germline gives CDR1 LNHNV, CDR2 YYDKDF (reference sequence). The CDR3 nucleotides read TGTGCCACCAGCAGAGGAGTCAGGGAGAATCAGTACTTC. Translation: CATSRGVRENQYF.

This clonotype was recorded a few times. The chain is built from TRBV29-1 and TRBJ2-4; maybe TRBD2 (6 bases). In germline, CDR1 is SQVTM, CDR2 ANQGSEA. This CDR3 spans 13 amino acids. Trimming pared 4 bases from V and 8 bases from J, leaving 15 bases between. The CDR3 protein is CSVVPGGFDIQYF. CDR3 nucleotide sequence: TGCAGCGTTGTTCCCGGGGGTTTTGACATTCAGTACTTC.

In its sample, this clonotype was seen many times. The CDR3: CASSYLTGVVNTEAFF. CDR3 coding DNA: TGTGCCAGCAGTTACCTTACAGGGGTCGTAAACACTGAAGCTTTCTTT. The V and J genes are TRBV27 and TRBJ1-1; 7 bases map to TRBD1. The V segment lost 4 bases and the J segment 2 bases; nucleotides outside the gene matches: 10. The germline V gene encodes CDR1 MNHEY and CDR2 SMNVEV (reference sequence). The CDR3 is 16 residues long.

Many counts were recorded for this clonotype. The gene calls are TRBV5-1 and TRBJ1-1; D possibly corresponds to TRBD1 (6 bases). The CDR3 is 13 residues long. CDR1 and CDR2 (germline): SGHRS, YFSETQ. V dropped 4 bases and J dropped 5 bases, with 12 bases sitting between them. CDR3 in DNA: TGCGCCAGCAGCCCGGGACATGTAACTGAAGCTTTCTTT. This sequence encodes CASSPGHVTEAFF.

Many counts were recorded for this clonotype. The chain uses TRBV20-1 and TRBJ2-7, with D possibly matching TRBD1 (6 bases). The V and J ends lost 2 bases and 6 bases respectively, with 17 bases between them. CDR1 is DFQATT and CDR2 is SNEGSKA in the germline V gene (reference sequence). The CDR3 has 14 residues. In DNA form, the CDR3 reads TGCAGTGCTAGAAGGTTGGGGGCAGTTGGCGAGCAGTACTTC. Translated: CSARRLGAVGEQYF.

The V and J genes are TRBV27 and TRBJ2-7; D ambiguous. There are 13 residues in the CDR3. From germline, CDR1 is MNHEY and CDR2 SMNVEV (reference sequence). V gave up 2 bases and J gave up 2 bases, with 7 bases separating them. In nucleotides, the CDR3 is TGTGCCAGCAGTTTACGGGTTGCCTACGAGCAGTACTTC. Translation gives CASSLRVAYEQYF.

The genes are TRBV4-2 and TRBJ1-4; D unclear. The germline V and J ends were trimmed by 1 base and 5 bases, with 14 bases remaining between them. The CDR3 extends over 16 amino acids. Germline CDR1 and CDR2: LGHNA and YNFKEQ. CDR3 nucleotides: TGTGCCAGCAGCCAAGCAGGCTCTTACGCGAATGAAAAACTGTTTTTT. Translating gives CASSQAGSYANEKLFF.

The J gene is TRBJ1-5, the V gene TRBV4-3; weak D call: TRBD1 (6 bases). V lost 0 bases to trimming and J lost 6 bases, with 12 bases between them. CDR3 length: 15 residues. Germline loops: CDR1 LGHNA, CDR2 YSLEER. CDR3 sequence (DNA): TGCGCCAGCAGCCAAGAGGGCAGGGGAGGTCAGCCCCAGCATTTT. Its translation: CASSQEGRGGQPQHF.

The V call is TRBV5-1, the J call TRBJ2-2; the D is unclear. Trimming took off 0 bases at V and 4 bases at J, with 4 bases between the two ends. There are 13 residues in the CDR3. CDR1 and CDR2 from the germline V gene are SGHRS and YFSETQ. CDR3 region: CASSLAPTGELFF. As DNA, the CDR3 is TGCGCCAGCAGCTTGGCCCCCACCGGGGAGCTGTTTTTT.

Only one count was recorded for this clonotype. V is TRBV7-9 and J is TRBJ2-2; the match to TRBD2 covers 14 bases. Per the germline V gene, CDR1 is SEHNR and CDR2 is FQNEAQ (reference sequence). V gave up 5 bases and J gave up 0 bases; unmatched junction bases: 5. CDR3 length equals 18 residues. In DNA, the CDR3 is TGTGCCAGCAGCCAGGGACTAGCGGGGGCTTCGAACACCGGGGAGCTGTTTTTT. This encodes CASSQGLAGASNTGELFF.

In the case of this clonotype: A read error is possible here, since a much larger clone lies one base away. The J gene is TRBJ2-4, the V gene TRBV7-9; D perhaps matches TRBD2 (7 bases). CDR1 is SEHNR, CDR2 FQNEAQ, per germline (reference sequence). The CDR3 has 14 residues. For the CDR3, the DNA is TGTGCCAGCTCAAGGCGTGGGGGAGGGGACATTCGGTACTTC. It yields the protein CASSRRGGGDIRYF.

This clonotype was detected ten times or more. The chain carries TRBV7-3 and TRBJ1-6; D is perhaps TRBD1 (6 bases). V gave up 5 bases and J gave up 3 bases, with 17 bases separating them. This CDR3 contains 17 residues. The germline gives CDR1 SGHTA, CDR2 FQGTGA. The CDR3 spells CASSQTLRTDYNSPLHF. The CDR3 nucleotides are TGTGCCAGCAGCCAGACCCTTCGGACAGACTATAATTCACCCCTCCACTTT.

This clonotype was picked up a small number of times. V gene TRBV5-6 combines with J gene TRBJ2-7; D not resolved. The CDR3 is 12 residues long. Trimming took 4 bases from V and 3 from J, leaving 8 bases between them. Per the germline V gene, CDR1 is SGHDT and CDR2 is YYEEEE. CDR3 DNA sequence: TGTGCCAGCAGCGATCATGGCTACGAGCAGTACTTC. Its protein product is CASSDHGYEQYF.

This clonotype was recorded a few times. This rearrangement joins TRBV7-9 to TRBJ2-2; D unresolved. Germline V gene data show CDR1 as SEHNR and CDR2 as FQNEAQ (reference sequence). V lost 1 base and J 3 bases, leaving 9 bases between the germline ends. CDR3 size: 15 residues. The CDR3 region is CASSLGPSYTGELFF. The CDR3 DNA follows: TGTGCCAGCAGCTTAGGACCTTCCTACACCGGGGAGCTGTTTTTT.

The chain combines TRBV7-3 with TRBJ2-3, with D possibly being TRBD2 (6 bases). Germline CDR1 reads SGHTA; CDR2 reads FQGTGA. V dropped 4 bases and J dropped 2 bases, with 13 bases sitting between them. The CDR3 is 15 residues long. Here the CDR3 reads CASSSLGSITDTQYF. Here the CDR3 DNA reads TGTGCCAGCAGCTCCCTCGGGAGTATCACAGATACGCAGTATTTT.

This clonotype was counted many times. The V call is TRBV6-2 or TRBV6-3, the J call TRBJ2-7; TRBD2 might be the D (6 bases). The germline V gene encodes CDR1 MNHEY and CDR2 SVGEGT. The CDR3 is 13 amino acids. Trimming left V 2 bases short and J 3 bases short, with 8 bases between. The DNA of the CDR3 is TGTGCCAGCAGTTACGGGGGGAACTACGAGCAGTACTTC. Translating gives CASSYGGNYEQYF.

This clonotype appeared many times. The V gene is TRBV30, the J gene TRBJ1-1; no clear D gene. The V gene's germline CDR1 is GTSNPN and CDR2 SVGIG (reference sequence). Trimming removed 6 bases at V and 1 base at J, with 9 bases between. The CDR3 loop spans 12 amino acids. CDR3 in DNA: TGTGCCTGCCCACGGCAGAACACTGAAGCTTTCTTT. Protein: CACPRQNTEAFF.

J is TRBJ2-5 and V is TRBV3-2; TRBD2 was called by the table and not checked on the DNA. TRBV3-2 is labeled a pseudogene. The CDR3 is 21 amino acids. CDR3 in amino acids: CASSQDSKVLAAIEDQETQYF. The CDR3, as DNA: TGTGCCAGCAGCCAAGATTCGAAGGTCCTAGCGGCCATCGAAGATCAAGAGACCCAGTACTTC.

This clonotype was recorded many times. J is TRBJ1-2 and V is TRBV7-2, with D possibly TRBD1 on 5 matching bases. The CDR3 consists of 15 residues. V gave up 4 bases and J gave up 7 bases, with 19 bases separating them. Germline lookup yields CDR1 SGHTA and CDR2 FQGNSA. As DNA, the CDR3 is TGTGCCAGCAGCTACTCCGGGACTCATCACGGTGGCTACACCTTC. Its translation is CASSYSGTHHGGYTF.

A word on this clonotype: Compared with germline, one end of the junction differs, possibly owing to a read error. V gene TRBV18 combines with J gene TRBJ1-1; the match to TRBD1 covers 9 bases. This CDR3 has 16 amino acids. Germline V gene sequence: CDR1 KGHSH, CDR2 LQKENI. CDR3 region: CASSPGTGPLNTEASF. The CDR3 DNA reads TGTGCCAGCTCCCCCGGGACAGGGCCTCTGAACACTGAAGCTTCCTTT.

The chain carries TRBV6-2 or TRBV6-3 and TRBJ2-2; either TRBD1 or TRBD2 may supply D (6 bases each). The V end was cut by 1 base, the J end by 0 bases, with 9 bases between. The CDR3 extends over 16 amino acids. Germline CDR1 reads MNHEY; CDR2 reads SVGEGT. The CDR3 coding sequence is TGTGCCAGCAGTTACTACGGGGGCGCGAACACCGGGGAGCTGTTTTTT. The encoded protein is CASSYYGGANTGELFF.

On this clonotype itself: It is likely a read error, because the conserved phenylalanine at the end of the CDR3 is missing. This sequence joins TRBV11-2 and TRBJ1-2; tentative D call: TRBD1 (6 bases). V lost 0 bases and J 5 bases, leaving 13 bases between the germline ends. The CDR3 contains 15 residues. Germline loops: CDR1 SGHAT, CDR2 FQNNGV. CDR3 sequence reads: CASSLDRFGQYGYTY. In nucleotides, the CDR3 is TGTGCCAGCAGCTTAGATCGATTTGGACAGTATGGCTACACCTAC.

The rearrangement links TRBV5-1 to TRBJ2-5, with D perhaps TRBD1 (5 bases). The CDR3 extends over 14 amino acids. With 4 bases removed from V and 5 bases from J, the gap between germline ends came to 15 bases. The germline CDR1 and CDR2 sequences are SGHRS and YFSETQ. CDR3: CASSQGSSLETQYF. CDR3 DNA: TGCGCCAGCAGCCAGGGCTCAAGTTTGGAGACCCAGTACTTC.

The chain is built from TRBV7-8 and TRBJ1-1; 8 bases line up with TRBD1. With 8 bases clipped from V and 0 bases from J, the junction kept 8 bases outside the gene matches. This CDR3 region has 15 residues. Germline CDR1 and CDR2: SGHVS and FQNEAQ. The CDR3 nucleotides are TGTGCCAGCCAATCAGGGGGCGGGGTGAACACTGAAGCTTTCTTT. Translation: CASQSGGGVNTEAFF.